Presented here are 6 T cell receptor beta chains from one specimen sequenced in a study of post-analysis software for immune sequencing data. Study results and limitations: Higher frequency in patients than in controls was seen for several TRBV segments, with TRBV5-6, TRBV5-1 and TRBV20-1 among them.

The library was made from cDNA and included unique molecular identifiers. Each CDR3 protein gets one entry after TCRdb re-called the PCR reads with MiXCR. The sample has 650,000 to 900,000 distinct CDR3 sequences, around 45% seen once; the top ten hold just under 5%. No antigen is known for these receptors. Material: blood. The receptor set was obtained from a girl between 10 and 17 years old with multiple sclerosis.

This rearrangement joins TRBV27 to TRBJ2-4, with D unclear. The J call could be wrong; TRBJ2-7 is a better fit for the DNA end. This CDR3 is 19 amino acids long. Per the germline V gene, CDR1 is MNHEY and CDR2 is SMNVEV (reference sequence). Here the CDR3 reads CASSSLRNRLEKSPYEQYF. Here the CDR3 DNA reads TGTGCCAGCAGTTCTCTGAGAAACAGATTGGAGAAATCTCCGTACGAGCAGTACTTC.

This clonotype was counted between two and nine times. This chain connects TRBV20-1 to TRBJ2-4; D ambiguous. Trimming removed 3 bases at V and 0 bases at J, with 9 bases between. CDR1 and CDR2 (germline): DFQATT, SNEGSKA (reference sequence). This CDR3 spans 14 amino acids. This chain's CDR3 is CSARLILAKNIQYF. The CDR3 DNA is TGCAGTGCTAGGCTTATCTTAGCCAAAAACATTCAGTACTTC.

This clonotype was counted once. This CDR3 is CASSQSIGLAGSTDTQYF. Written as DNA, the CDR3 is TGTGCCAGCAGCCAATCAATCGGACTAGCGGGGAGCACAGATACGCAGTATTTT. The J gene is TRBJ2-3, the V gene TRBV7-9; 12 positions match TRBD2. The CDR3 contains 18 residues. Trimming at V came to 5 bases and at J to 0 bases, leaving 9 bases not matched to a gene. Per germline, CDR1 SEHNR and CDR2 FQNEAQ (reference sequence).

This clonotype was found a few times. V usage is TRBV12-3 or TRBV12-4 and J usage is TRBJ1-6, with a tentative D call TRBD1 (6 bases). The CDR3 runs to 18 residues. The germline V and J ends were trimmed by 2 bases and 10 bases, with 24 bases remaining between them. The CDR3 DNA reads as TGTGCCAGCAGTTTAACGTTTGAGTTTGGGGGCGCGGAGTCACCCCTCCACTTT. Protein product: CASSLTFEFGGAESPLHF.

This rearrangement joins TRBV12-3 or TRBV12-4 to TRBJ2-7; a weak D match, TRBD1 (5 bases). V was shortened by 1 base and J by 6 bases, with 16 bases between the two germline ends. The CDR3 has 15 residues. CDR3 nucleotide sequence: TGTGCCAGCAGTTTAGAGCGTCGACAGCTGGGCGAGCAGTACTTC. Its translation: CASSLERRQLGEQYF.

V gene TRBV9 combines with J gene TRBJ2-1, with D tentatively TRBD2 (5 bases). Germline V CDR1 and CDR2: SGDLS, YYNGEE. CDR3 length: 15 residues. Deletions cut 3 bases from V and 6 bases from J, with 16 bases between. The CDR3 reads CASSESGTPSNEQFF. In nucleotides, the CDR3 is TGTGCCAGCAGCGAGAGCGGTACCCCCTCCAATGAGCAGTTCTTC.